The 24 T cell receptor beta chains listed next were all sequenced from one sample in a study of cytomegalovirus exposure and HLA in healthy donors. The study ran its PCR with 60 Vbeta and 13 Jbeta primers. Assay: immunoSEQ multiplex PCR; the TCRdb copy retains only in-frame clones and omits some. Of approximately 180,000 clones in the sample, 70% to 80% are singletons; the top ten hold about 1.5%. The material sequenced was PBMCs. These receptors came from a woman under 40 in good health and CMV-seropositive.

The J gene is TRBJ1-2, the V gene TRBV27; TRBD1 matches at 7 bases. Trimming removed 1 base from V and 0 bases from J; junction bases left unmatched: 5. This CDR3 region has 16 residues. The germline V gene has CDR1 MNHEY and CDR2 SMNVEV (reference sequence). The CDR3 DNA sequence: TGTGCCAGCAGTTTATTTGGACAGGCCCCTAACTATGGCTACACCTTC. It specifies CASSLFGQAPNYGYTF.

This clone was recorded once. The chain joins TRBV9 to TRBJ1-1, with unresolved D. Germline values: CDR1 SGDLS, CDR2 YYNGEE. The V and J ends lost 5 bases and 0 bases respectively, with 14 bases between them. CDR3 length equals 15 residues. The CDR3 region is CASSGPQTMNTEAFF. The CDR3 nucleotides read TGTGCCAGCAGTGGTCCACAGACTATGAACACTGAAGCTTTCTTT.

This chain connects TRBV5-5 to TRBJ2-7, with D perhaps matching TRBD2 (6 bases). Trimming left V 1 base short and J 2 bases short, with 13 bases between. Germline CDR1 is SGHKS and CDR2 is YYEKEE (reference sequence). The length of the CDR3 is 15 residues. CDR3 protein: CASSLRLATTYEQYF. DNA of the CDR3: TGTGCCAGCAGCTTGAGGCTAGCGACTACCTACGAGCAGTACTTC.

This clone was counted a few times. The chain carries TRBV5-1 and TRBJ2-1; D is perhaps TRBD2 (5 bases). Germline V gene lookup returns CDR1 SGHRS and CDR2 YFSETQ. Trimming pared 4 bases from V and 5 bases from J, leaving 13 bases between. This CDR3 has 14 amino acids. CDR3 sequence: CASSQRSTHNEQFF. In DNA, the CDR3 is TGCGCCAGCAGCCAGCGGAGTACCCACAATGAGCAGTTCTTC. The full variable domain, its missing parts supplied by reference TRBV5-1 and TRBJ2-1, is KAGVTQTPRYLIKTRGQQVTLSCSPISGHRSVSWYQQTPGQGLQFLFEYFSETQRNKGNFPGRFSGRQFSNSRSEMNVSTLELGDSALYLCASSQRSTHNEQFFGPGTRLTVL.

This clone turned up a few times. V and J are TRBV11-3 and TRBJ1-2; TRBD1 agrees at 7 bases. Germline V gives CDR1 SGHNT, CDR2 YENEEA. The ends lost 2 bases at V and 2 bases at J; junction bases unmatched: 5. The CDR3 totals 15 residues. CDR3 protein: CASSLRGTENYGYTF. The CDR3 DNA follows: TGTGCCAGCAGCTTACGAGGGACAGAGAACTATGGCTACACCTTC. Full variable domain (outside the CDR3, taken from reference TRBV11-3 and TRBJ1-2): EAGVVQSPRYKIIEKKQPVAFWCNPISGHNTLYWYLQNLGQGPELLIRYENEEAVDDSQLPKDRFSAERLKGVDSTLKIQPAELGDSAVYLCASSLRGTENYGYTFGSGTRLTVV.

V gene TRBV15 combines with J gene TRBJ2-1; 10 bases are shared with TRBD2. The V gene's germline CDR1 is LNHNV and CDR2 YYDKDF (reference sequence). There are 18 residues in the CDR3. J gave up 8 bases and V 0 bases, and 13 bases lay outside the gene matches. The DNA of the CDR3 is TGTGCCACCAGCAGAGATTTGGCTAGCGGGAGTTTCTTCCATGAGCAGTTCTTC. The encoded protein is CATSRDLASGSFFHEQFF.

The chain joins TRBV5-1 to TRBJ2-1; 7 bases fit TRBD1. CDR1 is SGHRS, CDR2 YFSETQ, per germline. Unmatched junction bases numbered 7, after V lost 4 bases and J lost 0 bases. The CDR3 runs to 16 residues. As DNA, the CDR3 is TGCGCCAGCAGCCTGCAGGGGGAAAGCTCCTACAATGAGCAGTTCTTC. This sequence encodes CASSLQGESSYNEQFF.

The V gene is TRBV5-1, the J gene TRBJ2-7, with TRBD1 matching over 9 bases. Germline values: CDR1 SGHRS, CDR2 YFSETQ. The length of the CDR3 is 15 residues. The V gene end was trimmed by 2 bases and the J gene end by 4 bases; junction bases not matched to a gene: 7. The CDR3 loop is CASSFDRDREYEQYF. In DNA, the CDR3 is TGCGCCAGCAGCTTTGACCGGGACAGGGAATACGAGCAGTACTTC.

The chain links TRBV19 to TRBJ1-2, with 8 bases aligning to TRBD1. This CDR3 comprises 15 residues. Per germline, CDR1 LNHDA and CDR2 SQIVND (reference sequence). V lost 3 bases, J lost 4 bases, and 7 bases stayed unmatched. CDR3: CASSIPDREFYGYTF. The DNA of the CDR3 is TGTGCCAGTAGTATCCCGGACAGGGAGTTCTATGGCTACACCTTC.

The chain joins TRBV6-5 to TRBJ2-2; TRBD2 matches at 7 bases. Germline loops: CDR1 MNHEY, CDR2 SVGAGI. CDR3 length: 14 residues. V lost 2 bases, J lost 7 bases, and 4 bases stayed unmatched. CDR3 coding DNA: TGTGCCAGCAGTTACGGGGGGGAGGGCGGGGAGCTGTTTTTT. Protein product: CASSYGGEGGELFF.

The J gene is TRBJ2-5, the V gene TRBV7-6; D gene unclear. CDR3 length: 14 residues. CDR1 is SGHVS and CDR2 is FNYEAQ in the germline V gene. Trimming removed 1 base from V and 2 bases from J, with 8 bases in between. This chain's CDR3 is CASSLEPVQETQYF. The CDR3 nucleotides read TGTGCCAGCAGCTTAGAACCGGTGCAAGAGACCCAGTACTTC.

The chain couples TRBV6-1 to TRBJ1-1; 9 nucleotides agree with TRBD1. Germline V lookup: CDR1 MNHNS, CDR2 SASEGT. The CDR3 runs 14 residues. Trimming at V came to 3 bases and at J to 1 base, leaving 0 bases not matched to a gene. The CDR3 spells CASSETGGNTEAFF. The CDR3 region has the DNA TGTGCCAGCAGTGAGACAGGGGGGAACACTGAAGCTTTCTTT.

This clone appeared a few times. The chain couples TRBV28 to TRBJ2-1, with 8 positions matching TRBD2. The CDR3 has 15 amino acids. J was trimmed by 3 bases and V by 8 bases; bases with no gene match: 9. Per germline, CDR1 MDHEN and CDR2 SYDVKM. In DNA form, the CDR3 reads TGTGCCAGCGTCGGAGGCGGGAGGATCTACAATGAGCAGTTCTTC. It translates to CASVGGGRIYNEQFF.

The chain couples TRBV5-1 to TRBJ2-7, with D tentatively TRBD2 (6 bases). This CDR3 has 14 residues. Germline V gene lookup returns CDR1 SGHRS and CDR2 YFSETQ. Trimming removed 3 bases from V and 1 base from J, with 11 bases in between. The CDR3 DNA follows: TGCGCCAGCAGCTCGACTAGTGTTTCCTACGAGCAGTACTTC. This translates into CASSSTSVSYEQYF.

This clone was recorded a few times. The V and J genes are TRBV7-8 and TRBJ2-7; D may be TRBD1 (5 bases). The CDR3 extends over 17 amino acids. The V gene's germline CDR1 is SGHVS and CDR2 FQNEAQ. V was clipped by 0 bases and J by 3 bases, with 18 bases between them. The CDR3 nucleotides are TGTGCCAGCAGCTTAGCGGCTTTGGGGCAGTTCCTCTACGAGCAGTACTTC. Its protein product is CASSLAALGQFLYEQYF.

The rearrangement joins TRBV5-1 to TRBJ1-5; D perhaps matches TRBD1 (6 bases). Germline loops: CDR1 SGHRS, CDR2 YFSETQ. CDR3 length: 16 residues. V dropped 0 bases and J dropped 5 bases, with 15 bases sitting between them. The CDR3 sequence: CASSLDGRGGHQPQHF. In nucleotides, the CDR3 is TGCGCCAGCAGCTTGGACGGCAGGGGCGGACATCAGCCCCAGCATTTT.

The chain carries TRBV6-5 and TRBJ2-5; TRBD1 matches 10 bases. The V gene end was trimmed by 7 bases and the J gene end by 5 bases; junction bases not matched to a gene: 10. The CDR3 runs to 15 residues. The germline gives CDR1 MNHEY, CDR2 SVGAGI. CDR3 sequence reads: CASTLTTGGRETQYF. In DNA, the CDR3 is TGTGCCAGCACCCTCACGACAGGGGGCCGGGAGACCCAGTACTTC.

This chain links TRBV2 with TRBJ1-2; D is undetermined. CDR3 length: 10 amino acids. V lost 6 bases, J lost 8 bases, and 7 bases lay in between. The germline CDR1 and CDR2 sequences are SNHLY and FYNNEI. The CDR3 coding sequence is TGTGCCAGCAGACTCTCCGGCTACACCTTC. Encoded protein: CASRLSGYTF.

This clone was picked up one time. The chain joins TRBV7-2 to TRBJ2-3; 10 nucleotides agree with TRBD2. The germline CDR1 and CDR2 sequences are SGHTA and FQGNSA. This CDR3 comprises 17 residues. V was clipped by 2 bases and J by 4 bases; unmatched bases: 9. The CDR3 reads CASSLSLAGGVADTQYF. The CDR3 bases are TGTGCCAGCAGCTTATCCTTAGCGGGAGGAGTGGCAGATACGCAGTATTTT.

The V and J genes are TRBV6-4 and TRBJ2-4, with D possibly matching TRBD2 (6 bases). CDR3 size: 13 residues. V was trimmed by 4 bases and J by 9 bases, leaving 13 bases between them. Germline lookup yields CDR1 MRHNA and CDR2 SNTAGT. The CDR3 protein is CASSGEIGSIQYF. DNA of the CDR3: TGTGCCAGCAGTGGTGAGATCGGGAGCATTCAGTACTTC.

The chain uses TRBV14 and TRBJ2-3; maybe TRBD2 (5 bases). V lost 4 bases and J lost 2, with 13 bases in between. Germline CDR1 reads SGHDN; CDR2 reads FVKESK. CDR3 length: 15 amino acids. The CDR3 coding sequence is TGTGCCAGCAGCCTTACATCGCGGGCCACAGATACGCAGTATTTT. It is translated as CASSLTSRATDTQYF.

A note on this clone: In the same sample, other DNA sequences code for this CDR3. The gene calls are TRBV19 and TRBJ1-5; D is undetermined. The V end was cut by 3 bases, the J end by 7 bases, with 19 bases between. The length of the CDR3 is 16 residues. CDR1 is LNHDA, CDR2 SQIVND, per germline (reference sequence). The CDR3 DNA sequence: TGTGCCAGTAGTATGGGAGGATCCGAAACGGGCCAGCCCCAGCATTTT. It is translated as CASSMGGSETGQPQHF. The entire variable domain, with the rest obtained from reference TRBV19 and TRBJ1-5, is as follows: DGGITQSPKYLFRKEGQNVTLSCEQNLNHDAMYWYRQDPGQGLRLIYYSQIVNDFQKGDIAEGYSVSREKKESFPLTVTSAQKNPTAFYLCASSMGGSETGQPQHFGDGTRLSIL.

The chain links TRBV6-5 to TRBJ2-7, with D tentatively TRBD2 (5 bases). The CDR3 spans 13 residues. V lost 7 bases and J lost 4, with 14 bases in between. Germline loops: CDR1 MNHEY, CDR2 SVGAGI. CDR3 region: CASIGSESYEQYF. The CDR3 DNA reads as TGTGCCAGCATCGGTAGCGAGAGTTACGAGCAGTACTTC.

This clone showed up just a few times. The chain has TRBV29-1 and TRBJ2-1; TRBD2 aligns across 14 bases. This CDR3 comprises 14 residues. The germline gives CDR1 SQVTM, CDR2 ANQGSEA. V lost 6 bases, J lost 6 bases, and 4 bases stayed unmatched. CDR3 sequence: CSVGTSGSFNEQFF. The CDR3 nucleotides read TGCAGCGTCGGGACTAGCGGGAGCTTCAATGAGCAGTTCTTC.